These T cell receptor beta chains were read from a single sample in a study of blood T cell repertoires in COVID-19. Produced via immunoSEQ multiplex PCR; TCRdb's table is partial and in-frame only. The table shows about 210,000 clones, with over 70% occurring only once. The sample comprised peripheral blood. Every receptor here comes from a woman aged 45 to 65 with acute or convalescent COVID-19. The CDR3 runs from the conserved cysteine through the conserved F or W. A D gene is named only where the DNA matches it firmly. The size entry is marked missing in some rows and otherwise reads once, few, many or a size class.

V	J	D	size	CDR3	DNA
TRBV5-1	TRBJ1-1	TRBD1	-	CASRPQGASTEAFF	TGCGCCAGCAGACCGCAGGGGGCGAGCACTGAAGCTTTCTTT
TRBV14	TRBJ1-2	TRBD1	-	CASSQDLQGDGYTF	TGTGCCAGCAGCCAAGACCTACAGGGGGATGGCTACACCTTC
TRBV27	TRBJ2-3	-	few	CASSLARVKDTQYF	TGTGCCAGCAGTTTAGCCAGGGTGAAAGATACGCAGTATTTT
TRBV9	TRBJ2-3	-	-	CASSPRALGADTQYF	TGTGCCAGCAGCCCTCGCGCCTTAGGGGCAGATACGCAGTATTTT
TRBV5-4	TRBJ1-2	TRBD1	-	CASSLGGDRRNYGYTF	TGTGCCAGCAGCTTGGGGGGGGACAGGAGAAACTATGGCTACACCTTC
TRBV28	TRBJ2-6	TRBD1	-	CASSGTGLTWGSGLFSGANVLTF	TGTGCCAGCAGCGGGACAGGCCTAACCTGGGGTTCTGGACTTTTTTCTGGGGCCAACGTCCTGACTTTC
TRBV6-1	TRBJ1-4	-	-	CASSEVMNEKLFF	TGTGCCAGCAGTGAAGTTATGAATGAAAAACTGTTTTTT
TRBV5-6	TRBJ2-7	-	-	CASSLGLPGREQYF	TGTGCCAGCAGCTTGGGACTGCCGGGAAGGGAGCAGTACTTC
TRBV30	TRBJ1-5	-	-	CAWSTGTLGQPQHF	TGTGCCTGGAGCACTGGGACACTAGGCCAGCCCCAGCATTTT
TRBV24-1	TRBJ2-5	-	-	CATSDPSRVETQYF	TGTGCCACCAGTGACCCTAGTCGGGTAGAGACCCAGTACTTC
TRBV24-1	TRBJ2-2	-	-	CATSDSRVRELFF	TGTGCCACCAGTGATAGCCGGGTCCGGGAGCTGTTTTTT
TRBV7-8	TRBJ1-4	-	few	CASSTGGIGEKLFF	TGTGCCAGCAGCACGGGGGGGATCGGTGAAAAACTGTTTTTT
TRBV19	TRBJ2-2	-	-	CASSIQALRNTGELFF	TGTGCCAGTAGTATTCAGGCGCTAAGGAACACCGGGGAGCTGTTTTTT
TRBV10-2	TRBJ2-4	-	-	CASSETVSKNIQYF	TGCGCCAGCAGTGAAACGGTTTCGAAAAACATTCAGTACTTC
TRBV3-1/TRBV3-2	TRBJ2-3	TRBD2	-	CASRLTPGLAGVSDTQYF	TGTGCCAGCAGGCTCACCCCCGGGCTAGCGGGAGTTTCAGATACGCAGTATTTT
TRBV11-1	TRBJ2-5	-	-	CASSFRETQYF	TGTGCCAGCAGCTTCCGAGAGACCCAGTACTTC
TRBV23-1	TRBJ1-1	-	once	CASNMNTEAFF	TGCGCCAGCAATATGAACACTGAAGCTTTCTTT
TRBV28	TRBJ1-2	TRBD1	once	CASSPGQGDGYTF	TGTGCCAGCAGTCCCGGACAGGGAGATGGCTACACCTTC
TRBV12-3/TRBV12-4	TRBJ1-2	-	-	CASSTGSLGYTF	TGTGCCAGCAGTACAGGGTCTTTGGGCTACACCTTC
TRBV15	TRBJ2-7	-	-	CATSRDGAASYEQYF	TGTGCCACCAGCAGAGATGGGGCAGCCTCCTACGAGCAGTACTTC